Listed below are T cell receptor beta chains from one sample, sequenced in a study of T-cell memory formation after mild COVID-19. TCRdb recomputed calls from the 5' RACE reads with MiXCR, one row per CDR3 protein. The repertoire consists of roughly 560,000 distinct CDR3 sequences, with about 20% occurring once and the leading ten covering around 12%. The specimen was PBMCs or a T cell subset sorted from them (not recorded which). The receptor source for this set is an adult woman who had mild COVID-19 (a few samples of this study predate the infection). Cell type and time point are not known. Each CDR3 is given with its conserved first and last residue. A D gene is named only where the DNA matches it firmly. Where a row states a size, it is once, few, many or the class of an expanded clone; other rows omit it.

>-|TRBD1|TRBJ1-5|TRBV24-1
TGTGCCACCAGTGCGCAGGGGGGTCAGCCCCAGCATTTT
CATSAQGGQPQHF
>-|-|TRBJ1-2|TRBV5-6
TGTGCCAGCGCTAGTTGGGGGTTGATCGGTGGCTACACCTTC
CASASWGLIGGYTF
>many|-|TRBJ2-5|TRBV25-1
TGTGCCAGCAGTCGCGCAGGGCCCCAAGAGACCCAGTACTTC
CASSRAGPQETQYF
>-|-|TRBJ1-6|TRBV7-6
TGTGCCAGCAGCTTAGGACAGGCCGTTTCACCCCTCCACTTT
CASSLGQAVSPLHF
>-|TRBD2|TRBJ2-5|TRBV2
TGTGCCAGCAGTTTGGGACTAGCGGGGAACCAAGAGACCCAGTACTTC
CASSLGLAGNQETQYF
>-|-|TRBJ2-1|TRBV4-3
TGCGCCAGCAGCCAAGATCTCCTAGTGCCCTACAATGAGCAGTTCTTC
CASSQDLLVPYNEQFF
>many|TRBD2|TRBJ2-5|TRBV7-8
TGTGCCAGCAGTCACTCGGGGCGGGAGGGCCCTACCGAGACCCAGTACTTC
CASSHSGREGPTETQYF
>-|-|TRBJ2-7|TRBV5-6
TGTGCCAGCAGCTTGTCGGGGGCGGCCTACGAGCAGTACTTC
CASSLSGAAYEQYF
>-|TRBD1|TRBJ1-6|TRBV10-3
TGTGCCATTTCCCGGGACAGCAATAATTCACCCCTCCACTTT
CAISRDSNNSPLHF
>-|-|TRBJ1-6|TRBV20-1
TGCAGTGCTAGAGACGGCAGTCCTCGCCCACGTAATTCACCCCTCCACTTT
CSARDGSPRPRNSPLHF
>-|-|TRBJ2-3|TRBV7-2
TGTGCCAGCAGCTCCCCCGGCCGGGCCCAGAAGGGCACAGATACGCAGTATTTT
CASSSPGRAQKGTDTQYF
>few|-|TRBJ2-1|TRBV7-9
TGTGCCAGCAGCTTAGATCGGTTGGTAGCCCTACGCTACAATGAGCAGTTCTTC
CASSLDRLVALRYNEQFF
>-|-|TRBJ2-2|TRBV7-9
TGTGCCAGCAGCGCCATGGCTGCCACCGGGGAGCTGTTTTTT
CASSAMAATGELFF
>few|-|TRBJ1-1|TRBV4-1
TGCGCCAGCAGCCAAGAGGTACTTAACACTGAAGCTTTCTTT
CASSQEVLNTEAFF
>few|TRBD1|TRBJ2-2|TRBV5-1
TGCGCCAGCGGCCCAGGGGGCACCGGGGAGCTGTTTTTT
CASGPGGTGELFF
>-|-|TRBJ1-4|TRBV7-9
TGTGCCAGCAGCTCAACTGAGACAGCGGCTGAAAAACTGTTTTTT
CASSSTETAAEKLFF
>many|-|TRBJ2-2|TRBV7-2
TGTGCCAGCAGTCTAGGGGCCGCGAACACCGGGGAGCTGTTTTTT
CASSLGAANTGELFF
>-|-|TRBJ1-1|TRBV10-3
TGTGCCATCAAGGGGGTTGAAGGGAGGAACACTGAAGCTTTCTTT
CAIKGVEGRNTEAFF
>-|TRBD1|TRBJ2-7|TRBV5-1
TGCGCCAGCAGCTTGGTCGGGACAGAGCTCGCCGAGCAGTACTTC
CASSLVGTELAEQYF
>-|TRBD1|TRBJ2-7|TRBV7-6
TGTGCCAGCAGCTCATCCGGGACAGGATTCCCCTACGAGCAGTACTTC
CASSSSGTGFPYEQYF
>few|TRBD1|TRBJ2-7|TRBV4-2
TGTGCCAGCAGCCAAGAGGGACAGGGCAACTACGAGCAGTACTTC
CASSQEGQGNYEQYF
>few|-|TRBJ1-5|TRBV19
TGTGCCAGTAGTACCGACCCTTGGGGAGGGGTCAATCAGCCCCAGCATTTT
CASSTDPWGGVNQPQHF
>few|TRBD2|TRBJ2-5|TRBV27
TGTGCCAGCAGTTTATACCCTAGCGGGGAGGAAGAGACCCAGTACTTC
CASSLYPSGEEETQYF
>many|TRBD2|TRBJ2-5|TRBV30
TGTGCCTCAAGACTAGCGGGAGCCTCCCAAGAGACCCAGTACTTC
CASRLAGASQETQYF